The 27 T cell receptor beta chains below were found in one sample sequenced in a study of read filtering for tumor transcriptome and immune sequencing. Molecular barcoded adaptors covering alpha/delta and beta/gamma chains were used on approximately 400 ng RNA. TCRdb fed the reads into MiXCR, producing one record per CDR3 protein. The sample comprises about 28,000 distinct CDR3 sequences, around 14% of which are singletons, and around two fifths rests with the top ten. Sequencing was performed on a population of CD138-negative cells sorted from bone marrow. Receptor source: a donor at least 40 years old with multiple myeloma.

This clonotype occurred many times. The rearrangement links TRBV6-1 to TRBJ2-7; tentative D call: TRBD1 (6 bases). CDR1 and CDR2 (germline): MNHNS, SASEGT. V lost 1 base and J 3 bases, leaving 13 bases between the germline ends. The CDR3 sequence is 15 residues long. CDR3 bases: TGTGCCAGCAGTGAAGGAGGGGGTCAGGGCTACGAGCAGTACTTC. Its translation: CASSEGGGQGYEQYF.

Concerning this clonotype: The junction departs from the called germline gene at one end, perhaps through a read error. This chain links TRBV11-2 with TRBJ2-1, with TRBD2 matching over 9 bases. CDR1 and CDR2 from the germline V gene are SGHAT and FQNNGV. CDR3 size: 12 residues. The chain's CDR3 is CTSSTLAGVEFF. The CDR3 bases are TGTACCAGCAGCACGTTAGCGGGAGTAGAGTTCTTC. Together with reference TRBV11-2 and TRBJ2-1, the CDR3 gives the full variable domain: EAGVAQSPRYKIIEKRQSVAFWCNPISGHATLYWYQQILGQGPKLLIQFQNNGVVDDSQLPKDRFSAERLKGVDSTLKIQPAKLEDSAVYLCTSSTLAGVEFFGPGTRLTVL.

The table lists this clonotype with many counts. The V call is TRBV29-1, the J call TRBJ2-7; D is possibly TRBD1 or TRBD2 (5 bases each). CDR1 is SQVTM, CDR2 ANQGSEA, per germline. This CDR3 contains 14 residues. V lost 4 bases to trimming and J lost 0 bases, with 13 bases between them. Written as DNA, the CDR3 is TGCAGCGTTGGGGGACCATCAAGCTCCTACGAGCAGTACTTC. Translation gives CSVGGPSSSYEQYF.

This clonotype was detected ten times or more. The chain recombines TRBV7-2 with TRBJ2-7; weak D call: TRBD2 (5 bases). The CDR3 runs to 14 residues. CDR1 SGHTA and CDR2 FQGNSA come from the germline V gene. V dropped 1 base and J dropped 1 base, with 8 bases sitting between them. The CDR3 bases are TGTGCCAGCAGCTTAGTACTAGAGTCCTACGAGCAGTACTTC. Protein product: CASSLVLESYEQYF.

The sample holds one count of this clonotype. A much larger clone is a single base away; this may be a read error. The rearrangement uses TRBV7-2 and TRBJ2-1; the D is unclear. The germline V and J ends were trimmed by 5 bases and 10 bases, with 21 bases remaining between them. Germline V gives CDR1 SGHTA, CDR2 FQGNSA. This CDR3 contains 15 residues. The CDR3 region is CASSPPRTSSYEQFF. The CDR3 nucleotides read TGTGCCAGCAGCCCTCCTAGGACGTCCTCCTACGAGCAGTTCTTC.

About this clonotype itself: One base away lies a much larger clone, so this may be a sequencing read error. This is likely a read error, given that the CDR3 carries no conserved phenylalanine or tryptophan at its end. The gene calls are TRBV7-2 and TRBJ2-3, with D unresolved. The CDR3 runs to 15 residues. Germline-derived CDR1 and CDR2 are SGHTA and FQGNSA. V was trimmed by 1 base and J by 2 bases, leaving 10 bases between them. CDR3 coding DNA: TGTGCCAGCAGCTTAGGGCAAAGAAACACAGATACGCAGTATTAT. Encoded protein: CASSLGQRNTDTQYY.

This clonotype was counted at least ten times. The chain has TRBV21-1 and TRBJ2-1; the table names TRBD1, a call not compared with the DNA. TRBV21-1 is assigned pseudogene status. The CDR3 is made up of 14 amino acids. For the CDR3, the DNA is TGTGCCAGCAGCAAGGGCAGGGGATACAATGAGCAGTTCTTC. This gives the protein CASSKGRGYNEQFF.

This clonotype was recorded at least ten times. The chain uses TRBV6-2 or TRBV6-3 and TRBJ1-2; D not resolved. CDR3 length equals 18 residues. Germline values: CDR1 MNHEY, CDR2 SVGEGT. The ends were cut back, 0 bases at V and 8 bases at J, with 25 bases in the middle. The CDR3 DNA reads TGTGCCAGCAGTTACTCGAATTTATGGGCAGGAAGGCACAAAGGCTACACCTTC. It translates to CASSYSNLWAGRHKGYTF.

This clonotype was seen ten or more times. This chain links TRBV4-1 with TRBJ2-1, with TRBD2 matching 11 bases. V shed 0 bases, J shed 3 bases, and the junction held 10 bases outside the gene matches. This CDR3 is 19 amino acids long. Germline V gene data show CDR1 as MGHRA and CDR2 as YSYEKL. The DNA for the CDR3 is TGCGCCAGCAGCCAAGATTTGGTCCGACTAGCGGGATTCTACAATGAGCAGTTCTTC. Its translation: CASSQDLVRLAGFYNEQFF.

The rearrangement uses TRBV28 and TRBJ2-1, with 9 bases that match TRBD1. The length of the CDR3 is 20 residues. Germline loops: CDR1 MDHEN, CDR2 SYDVKM. Trimming cost V 6 bases and J 9 bases; bases outside gene matches: 27. The CDR3 here is CASSYGHRGRSGGSHSEQFF. CDR3 coding DNA: TGTGCCAGCAGCTATGGACACAGGGGGCGTAGTGGCGGGAGTCACAGTGAGCAGTTCTTC.

This clonotype occurred many times. The V and J genes are TRBV7-9 and TRBJ1-2, with a weak D call TRBD1 (6 bases). In germline, CDR1 is SEHNR, CDR2 FQNEAQ (reference sequence). V was cut by 7 bases and J by 4 bases, with 13 bases left in between. The CDR3 covers 13 residues. The CDR3 sequence is CASTGTPAYGYTF. CDR3 in DNA: TGTGCCAGCACCGGGACACCAGCCTATGGCTACACCTTC.

This clonotype was detected many times. The chain couples TRBV3-1 to TRBJ2-2; perhaps TRBD2 as D (5 bases). Germline V gives CDR1 LGHDT, CDR2 YNNKEL (reference sequence). The V gene lost 0 bases and the J gene lost 0 bases, with 11 bases spanning the gap. The CDR3 length is 17 residues. The CDR3 loop reads CASSQESGYSNTGELFF. The DNA of the CDR3 is TGTGCCAGCAGCCAAGAATCGGGGTACTCGAACACCGGGGAGCTGTTTTTT. Supplemented by reference TRBV3-1 and TRBJ2-2, the full variable domain reads DTAVSQTPKYLVTQMGNDKSIKCEQNLGHDTMYWYKQDSKKFLKIMFSYNNKELIINETVPNRFSPKSPDKAHLNLHINSLELGDSAVYFCASSQESGYSNTGELFFGEGSRLTVL.

This clonotype was observed at least ten times. The chain has TRBV29-1 and TRBJ1-1; D unresolved. This CDR3 is 14 amino acids long. With 5 bases removed from V and 7 bases from J, the gap between germline ends came to 20 bases. CDR1 is SQVTM and CDR2 is ANQGSEA in the germline V gene. CDR3 amino acids: CSVRPKLFPLEAFF. For the CDR3, the DNA is TGCAGCGTTCGCCCCAAATTGTTTCCCCTTGAAGCTTTCTTT.

This clonotype has a count of ten or more. V and J are TRBV7-2 and TRBJ2-5; 8 bases match TRBD1. The CDR3 covers 15 residues. J lost 4 bases, V lost 4 bases, and 8 bases had no gene match. CDR1 and CDR2 (germline): SGHTA, FQGNSA. This CDR3 is CASSSDWDRSETQYF. The CDR3 DNA is TGTGCCAGCAGCTCCGACTGGGACAGGTCAGAGACCCAGTACTTC.

This clonotype was counted many times. V gene TRBV27 combines with J gene TRBJ1-1; maybe TRBD1 (5 bases). Germline V lookup: CDR1 MNHEY, CDR2 SMNVEV (reference sequence). The ends were cut back, 0 bases at V and 7 bases at J, with 12 bases in the middle. The CDR3 is 14 residues long. CDR3 nucleotides: TGTGCCAGCAGTTTATCATACCAGGGCGGTGAAGCTTTCTTT. Encoded protein: CASSLSYQGGEAFF.

This clonotype appeared many times. This rearrangement joins TRBV11-2 to TRBJ1-1; D not certain. Germline assignment: CDR1 SGHAT and CDR2 FQNNGV. This CDR3 has 13 amino acids. Trimming cost V 8 bases and J 0 bases, with 10 bases left between them. The CDR3 protein is CASREALNTEAFF. The CDR3 DNA sequence: TGTGCCAGCCGAGAGGCCCTGAACACTGAAGCTTTCTTT.

Comments on this clonotype: Since no conserved phenylalanine or tryptophan closes the CDR3, a read error is the likely cause. The rearrangement uses TRBV6-2 or TRBV6-3 and TRBJ2-1, with a possible D match to TRBD2 (5 bases). The germline CDR1 and CDR2 sequences are MNHEY and SVGEGT. V lost 3 bases to trimming and J lost 9 bases, with 21 bases between them. The CDR3 contains 16 residues. CDR3 DNA: TGTGCCAGCAGTTATCAGGCCTTAGCGTCTACAACTGAGCAGTTCCTC. As protein: CASSYQALASTTEQFL.

This clonotype was detected many times. As DNA, the CDR3 is TGTGCCAGTACAACTAGCGGGAGACATGAGCAGTTCTTC. Translating gives CASTTSGRHEQFF. The genes are TRBV19 and TRBJ2-1; 11 positions agree with TRBD2. The CDR3 is made up of 13 amino acids. From germline, CDR1 is LNHDA and CDR2 SQIVND (reference sequence). With 7 bases clipped from V and 8 bases from J, the junction kept 4 bases outside the gene matches.

At least ten counts were recorded for this clonotype. One end of the junction is discordant with germline, which a read error may explain. V usage is TRBV14 and J usage is TRBJ2-1; D gene ambiguous. The CDR3 covers 13 residues. Germline values: CDR1 SGHDN, CDR2 FVKESK. CDR3 sequence reads: CASSQDTYSEQFF. CDR3 in DNA: TGTGCCAGCAGCCAAGACACCTACAGTGAGCAGTTCTTC.

This clonotype was recorded at least ten times. This chain connects TRBV3-1 to TRBJ1-2; possible D gene TRBD1, 6 bases. Trimming cost V 8 bases and J 9 bases, with 16 bases left between them. Germline CDR1 is LGHDT and CDR2 is YNNKEL (reference sequence). This CDR3 contains 12 residues. CDR3 region: CASSGDIRRYTF. The CDR3 region has the DNA TGTGCCAGCTCTGGGGACATCCGGCGCTACACCTTC.

Many counts were recorded for this clonotype. The V call is TRBV5-1, the J call TRBJ2-1; TRBD2 matches 11 bases. This CDR3 comprises 16 residues. V was clipped by 3 bases and J by 7 bases; unmatched bases: 9. The V gene's germline CDR1 is SGHRS and CDR2 YFSETQ. The CDR3 region has the DNA TGCGCCAGCAGCTGGGTTACTAGCGGGAGTTTAAATGAGCAGTTCTTC. Translated, it gives CASSWVTSGSLNEQFF.

A note on this clonotype: Since a far larger clone is one base different, this is likely a read error. V and J are TRBV30 and TRBJ1-1; no definite D call. The J call may be faulty, since TRBJ1-6 better matches the DNA end. The V gene's germline CDR1 is GTSNPN and CDR2 SVGIG (reference sequence). There are 12 residues in the CDR3. This CDR3 is CAWSPSPRALHF. In DNA form, the CDR3 reads TGTGCCTGGAGTCCCTCCCCCCGCGCCCTCCACTTT.

This clonotype showed up many times. The V gene is TRBV29-1, the J gene TRBJ1-1; D might be TRBD1 (5 bases). Germline V lookup: CDR1 SQVTM, CDR2 ANQGSEA. Trimming took off 4 bases at V and 4 bases at J, with 7 bases between the two ends. The CDR3 has 11 amino acids. Here the CDR3 DNA reads TGCAGCGTTGGTACAGGCACTGAAGCTTTCTTT. This sequence encodes CSVGTGTEAFF.

In this sample, this clonotype turned up many times. The chain employs TRBV5-5 and TRBJ2-1, with a tentative D call TRBD1 (6 bases). This CDR3 is 16 amino acids long. Between the trimmed V and J ends, which lost 4 bases and 7 bases, there was a span of 21 bases. Germline CDR1 SGHKS, CDR2 YYEKEE (reference sequence). The chain's CDR3 is CASSARTGYLGNEQFF. The DNA for the CDR3 is TGTGCCAGCAGCGCACGCACAGGGTATCTGGGGAATGAGCAGTTCTTC.

This clonotype has ten or more counts. The V and J genes are TRBV7-9 and TRBJ2-2, with D perhaps TRBD2 (6 bases). V gave up 5 bases and J gave up 7 bases, with 17 bases separating them. Germline V gene lookup returns CDR1 SEHNR and CDR2 FQNEAQ (reference sequence). This CDR3 is 15 amino acids long. CDR3 nucleotides: TGTGCCAGCAGCCGGAATCCCGGGAGTAGCGGGGAGCTGTTTTTT. This gives the protein CASSRNPGSSGELFF.

This clonotype was seen many times. CDR3 sequence (DNA): TGTGCCAGCAGCGCCCGTTTGGCCGGGGCCAACGTCCTGACTTTC. Its protein is CASSARLAGANVLTF. V usage is TRBV9 and J usage is TRBJ2-6; D not certain. V lost 3 bases to trimming and J lost 4 bases, with 11 bases between them. The CDR3 totals 15 residues. Germline CDR1 reads SGDLS; CDR2 reads YYNGEE.

This clonotype was found many times. The chain uses TRBV30 and TRBJ1-1; D call uncertain. Trimming took off 2 bases at V and 5 bases at J, with 3 bases between the two ends. Germline values: CDR1 GTSNPN, CDR2 SVGIG (reference sequence). This CDR3 contains 10 residues. As DNA, the CDR3 is TGTGCCTGGAGTCGAACTGAAGCTTTCTTT. Translating gives CAWSRTEAFF.